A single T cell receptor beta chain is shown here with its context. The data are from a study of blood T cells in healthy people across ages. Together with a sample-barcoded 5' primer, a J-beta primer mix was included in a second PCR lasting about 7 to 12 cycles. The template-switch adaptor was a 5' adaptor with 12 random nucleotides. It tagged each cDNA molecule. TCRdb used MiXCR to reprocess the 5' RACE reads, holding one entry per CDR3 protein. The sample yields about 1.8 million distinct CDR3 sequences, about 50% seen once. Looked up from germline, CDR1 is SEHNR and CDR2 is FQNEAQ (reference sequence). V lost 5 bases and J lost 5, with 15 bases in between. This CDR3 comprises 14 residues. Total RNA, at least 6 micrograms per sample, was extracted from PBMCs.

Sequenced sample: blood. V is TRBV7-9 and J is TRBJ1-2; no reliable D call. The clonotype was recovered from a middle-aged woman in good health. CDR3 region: CASSLGGSRYGYTF. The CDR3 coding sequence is TGTGCCAGCAGCCTGGGTGGCTCGCGATATGGCTACACCTTC.